This T cell receptor beta chain is from a study of shared clonotypes between healthy human individuals. TCRdb's copy holds only in-frame clones and misses some; the assay was immunoSEQ multiplex PCR. Counted here are more than 2 million clones, roughly 95% occurring once; the ten biggest clones make up 0.9% to 1.4%. Naive CD8 cells, CD45RO-negative and positively selected for CCR7, excluded terminally differentiated effector memory CD45RA+ cells. The V gene end was trimmed by 0 bases and the J gene end by 8 bases; junction bases not matched to a gene: 5. Germline V gene lookup returns CDR1 GTSNPN and CDR2 SVGIG (reference sequence). The CDR3 runs 13 residues.

The TCR comes from a man between 18 and 35 years old in good health. Sequencing was performed on naive CD8+ T cells sorted from blood. The rearrangement links TRBV30 to TRBJ1-1; 8 bases are a match to TRBD1. The CDR3 DNA is TGTGCCTGGAGTGTACTAGGGGACAGGGAAGCTTTCTTT. Its protein is CAWSVLGDREAFF.